The 20 T cell receptor beta chains below all came from one sample that was sequenced in a study of T cells in Graves' hyperthyroidism and ophthalmopathy. RNA transcripts yielded amplified TCR beta CDR3 regions. First-round RT-PCR of the TCR CDR3 relied on the HTBI primer set. A single record per CDR3 protein comes from TCRdb applying MiXCR to the multiplex PCR reads. The data contain roughly 400,000 distinct CDR3 sequences, roughly 13% of them singletons. Sequencing was done on a sample of blood. Receptors originate from a man in his fifties or sixties with Graves' ophthalmopathy.

V and J are TRBV28 and TRBJ2-7; 7 positions match TRBD2. Losses at the gene ends were 4 bases for V and 0 bases for J; bases not matched to a gene: 9. The CDR3 totals 16 residues. Germline values: CDR1 MDHEN, CDR2 SYDVKM. The DNA for the CDR3 is TGTGCCAGCAGTTCCGCGGTCAGCGGGGTCTCCTACGAGCAGTACTTC. Amino acid sequence: CASSSAVSGVSYEQYF. The variable domain in full, with the rest retrieved from reference TRBV28 and TRBJ2-7, is DVKVTQSSRYLVKRTGEKVFLECVQDMDHENMFWYRQDPGLGLRLIYFSYDVKMKEKGDIPEGYSVSREKKERFSLILESASTNQTSMYLCASSSAVSGVSYEQYFGPGTRLTVT.

This clonotype has a count of ten or more. The chain employs TRBV5-6 and TRBJ2-7; D unclear. The CDR3 extends over 13 amino acids. CDR1 and CDR2 (germline): SGHDT, YYEEEE. Deletions cut 2 bases from V and 5 bases from J, with 11 bases between. The CDR3: CASSFAVRDEQYF. CDR3 in DNA: TGTGCCAGCAGCTTCGCCGTTCGGGACGAGCAGTACTTC.

A remark on this clonotype: A read error is possible here, since a much larger clone lies one base away. The chain links TRBV10-3 to TRBJ1-2; D gene ambiguous. Germline V gene sequence: CDR1 ENHRY, CDR2 SYGVKD. The CDR3 is 14 amino acids. CDR3: CAISESRPVDGCTF. The CDR3, as DNA: TGTGCCATCAGTGAGTCCCGCCCGGTAGACGGCTGCACCTTC.

This clonotype was seen at least ten times. The rearrangement links TRBV11-3 to TRBJ2-3, with 8 bases identical to TRBD2. V was pared by 1 base and J by 2 bases, with 5 bases of the junction left unmatched. The CDR3 consists of 16 residues. Germline CDR1 is SGHNT and CDR2 is YENEEA. The chain's CDR3 is CASSLGGSGTTDTQYF. CDR3 bases: TGTGCCAGCAGCTTAGGGGGTAGCGGGACCACAGATACGCAGTATTTT.

This clonotype was found many times. The chain is built from TRBV27 and TRBJ2-1; 10 positions match TRBD2. Germline loops: CDR1 MNHEY, CDR2 SMNVEV (reference sequence). J was trimmed by 7 bases and V by 4 bases; bases with no gene match: 16. CDR3 length: 18 residues. CDR3 protein: CASSWVGSSGRRLNEQFF. The CDR3 DNA is TGTGCCAGCAGTTGGGTGGGCTCTAGCGGGAGACGGTTAAATGAGCAGTTCTTC.

There are many counts of this clonotype. This rearrangement joins TRBV6-5 to TRBJ1-1; maybe TRBD1 (5 bases). V lost 2 bases, J lost 4 bases, and 8 bases lay in between. The CDR3 is made up of 13 amino acids. Germline CDR1 reads MNHEY; CDR2 reads SVGAGI. CDR3 protein: CASSYMGGTEAFF. The CDR3 DNA is TGTGCCAGCAGTTACATGGGGGGCACTGAAGCTTTCTTT.

The rearrangement joins TRBV19 to TRBJ2-7; D call uncertain. The CDR3 is 14 residues long. The V gene's germline CDR1 is LNHDA and CDR2 SQIVND (reference sequence). V lost 9 bases to trimming and J lost 0 bases, with 15 bases between them. Here the CDR3 reads CARRWAFPSYEQYF. For the CDR3, the DNA is TGTGCCAGGAGGTGGGCGTTCCCCTCCTACGAGCAGTACTTC. Combining the CDR3 with reference TRBV19 and TRBJ2-7 gives the whole variable domain DGGITQSPKYLFRKEGQNVTLSCEQNLNHDAMYWYRQDPGQGLRLIYYSQIVNDFQKGDIAEGYSVSREKKESFPLTVTSAQKNPTAFYLCARRWAFPSYEQYFGPGTRLTVT.

This clonotype appeared many times. The CDR3 reads CSARDAGIYEQYF. The CDR3 DNA is TGCAGTGCTAGAGACGCGGGGATCTACGAGCAGTACTTC. The chain uses TRBV20-1 and TRBJ2-7, with D perhaps matching TRBD2 (6 bases). V was clipped by 0 bases and J by 3 bases, with 9 bases between them. The CDR3 runs to 13 residues. The V gene's germline CDR1 is DFQATT and CDR2 SNEGSKA (reference sequence).

This clonotype was seen many times. The CDR3 loop reads CASSSRSTGGRMEPQHF. The CDR3 DNA reads TGTGCCAGTAGTAGCCGCTCCACAGGGGGGCGTATGGAACCCCAGCATTTT. J is TRBJ1-5 and V is TRBV19; 8 positions match TRBD1. V lost 4 bases, J lost 10 bases, and 18 bases stayed unmatched. The length of the CDR3 is 17 residues. Germline V CDR1 and CDR2: LNHDA, SQIVND (reference sequence).

This clonotype has a handful of counts. This chain uses TRBV28 with TRBJ2-1; 10 bases match TRBD1. CDR1 is MDHEN, CDR2 SYDVKM, per germline. V trimming: 6 bases; J trimming: 11 bases; junction bases outside the gene matches: 13. CDR3 length: 15 amino acids. Here the CDR3 reads CASRGRTGGRDKQFF. CDR3 sequence (DNA): TGTGCCAGCAGAGGTCGGACAGGGGGTCGGGATAAGCAGTTCTTC.

The V call is TRBV5-6, the J call TRBJ1-1, with TRBD1 matching over 7 bases. Germline V lookup: CDR1 SGHDT, CDR2 YYEEEE. V trimming: 4 bases; J trimming: 7 bases; junction bases outside the gene matches: 4. The CDR3 sequence is 12 residues long. DNA for the CDR3: TGTGCCAGCAGCAAGGGACAGATTGAAGCTTTCTTT. Translated: CASSKGQIEAFF.

The sample holds many counts of this clonotype. This chain joins TRBV20-1 and TRBJ2-3; the match to TRBD2 covers 11 bases. The V gene's germline CDR1 is DFQATT and CDR2 SNEGSKA (reference sequence). Trimming cost V 0 bases and J 0 bases; bases outside gene matches: 5. This CDR3 is built from 17 residues. The CDR3 is CSARDFSGRVSTDTQYF. For the CDR3, the DNA is TGCAGTGCTAGAGATTTTAGCGGGAGGGTTAGCACAGATACGCAGTATTTT.

V is TRBV20-1 and J is TRBJ2-1; 11 bases match TRBD2. CDR1 is DFQATT, CDR2 SNEGSKA, per germline (reference sequence). The CDR3 contains 15 residues. V lost 4 bases, J lost 7 bases, and 9 bases stayed unmatched. The CDR3 spells CSATKLAGAENEQFF. The DNA for the CDR3 is TGCAGTGCTACTAAACTAGCGGGAGCCGAAAATGAGCAGTTCTTC.

This clonotype was seen ten or more times. This chain joins TRBV30 and TRBJ1-1; a weak D match, TRBD1 (5 bases). Germline CDR1 GTSNPN, CDR2 SVGIG (reference sequence). The germline V and J ends were trimmed by 1 base and 10 bases, with 13 bases remaining between them. This CDR3 has 12 residues. CDR3 in amino acids: CAWSEARVGAFF. In DNA form, the CDR3 reads TGTGCCTGGAGTGAGGCCAGGGTTGGAGCTTTCTTT.

In this sample, this clonotype turned up many times. At one end the junction does not follow the germline gene, possibly because of a read error. This chain uses TRBV6-1 with TRBJ1-1, with 11 bases identical to TRBD1. Germline V gene sequence: CDR1 MNHNS, CDR2 SASEGT. This CDR3 is 16 amino acids long. The CDR3 nucleotides are TGTGCCAGCAGTGAGATGGGACAGGGGGGGAACGCTGAAGCTTTCTTT. Protein product: CASSEMGQGGNAEAFF.

A few counts support this clonotype. The CDR3 loop is CASGLSQNTEAFF. In DNA, the CDR3 is TGTGCTAGTGGTTTGAGCCAGAACACTGAAGCTTTCTTT. V usage is TRBV12-5 and J usage is TRBJ1-1, with unresolved D. This CDR3 region has 13 residues. Trimming cost V 2 bases and J 1 base, with 5 bases left between them. Germline V gene sequence: CDR1 LGHNT, CDR2 FRNRAP.

Note on this clonotype: This may come from a read error, since a much larger clone is one base off. The chain uses TRBV13 and TRBJ2-3; D call uncertain. The CDR3 sequence is 15 residues long. CDR1 and CDR2 (germline): PRHDT, FYEKMQ (reference sequence). The CDR3 sequence: CASSPLVLSGDTRYF. The CDR3 DNA follows: TGTGCCAGCAGCCCGTTGGTTTTATCTGGAGATACGCGGTATTTT.

This clonotype was counted many times. CDR3 bases: TGCGCCAGCAGCTTGGCCTACGGTACTCTGGATGGCTACACCTTC. It yields the protein CASSLAYGTLDGYTF. This sequence joins TRBV5-1 and TRBJ1-2, with D unresolved. Germline V gene data show CDR1 as SGHRS and CDR2 as YFSETQ. V lost 0 bases and J lost 6, with 15 bases in between. The CDR3 is made up of 15 amino acids.

At least ten counts were recorded for this clonotype. The CDR3 loop reads CASSPRTDGNYGYTF. CDR3 nucleotides: TGTGCCAGCAGCCCACGAACGGACGGGAACTATGGCTACACCTTC. The chain uses TRBV5-5 and TRBJ1-2; no reliable D call. The CDR3 consists of 15 residues. The V end lost 4 bases, the J end lost 2 bases, and 15 bases lay between the germline ends. Germline V gene sequence: CDR1 SGHKS, CDR2 YYEKEE (reference sequence).

The chain combines TRBV30 with TRBJ2-3; TRBD2 matches at 13 bases. J lost 4 bases, V lost 5 bases, and 9 bases had no gene match. The CDR3 totals 16 residues. CDR1 and CDR2 from the germline V gene are GTSNPN and SVGIG (reference sequence). CDR3 nucleotide sequence: TGTGCCTGGGGCGACGGACTAGCGGGAGTTGCAGATACGCAGTATTTT. Its protein is CAWGDGLAGVADTQYF.